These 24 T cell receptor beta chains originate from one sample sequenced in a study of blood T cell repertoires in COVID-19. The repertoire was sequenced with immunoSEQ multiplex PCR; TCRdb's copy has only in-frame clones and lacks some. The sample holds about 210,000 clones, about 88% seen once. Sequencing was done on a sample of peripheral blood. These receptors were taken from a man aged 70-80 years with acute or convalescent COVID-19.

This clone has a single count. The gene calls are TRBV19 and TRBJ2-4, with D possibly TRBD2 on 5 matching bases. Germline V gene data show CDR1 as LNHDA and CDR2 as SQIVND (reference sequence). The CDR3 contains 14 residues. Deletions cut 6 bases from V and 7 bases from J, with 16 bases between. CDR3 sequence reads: CASRWVGKENIQYF. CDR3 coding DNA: TGTGCCAGTAGATGGGTCGGGAAGGAGAACATTCAGTACTTC. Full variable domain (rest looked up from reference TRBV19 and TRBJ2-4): DGGITQSPKYLFRKEGQNVTLSCEQNLNHDAMYWYRQDPGQGLRLIYYSQIVNDFQKGDIAEGYSVSREKKESFPLTVTSAQKNPTAFYLCASRWVGKENIQYFGAGTRLSVL.

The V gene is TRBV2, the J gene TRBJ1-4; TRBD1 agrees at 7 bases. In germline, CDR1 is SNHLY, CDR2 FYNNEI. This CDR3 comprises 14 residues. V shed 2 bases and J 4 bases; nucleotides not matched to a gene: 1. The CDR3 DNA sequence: TGTGCCAGCAGTGAAACAGGGGTTAATGAAAAACTGTTTTTT. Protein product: CASSETGVNEKLFF.

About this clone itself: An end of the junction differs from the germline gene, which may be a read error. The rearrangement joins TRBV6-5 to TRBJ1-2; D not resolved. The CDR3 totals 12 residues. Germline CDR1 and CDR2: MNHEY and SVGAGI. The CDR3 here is CASSYSSGYIAF. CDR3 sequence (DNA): TGTGCCAGCAGTTACTCTTCGGGGTATATTGCCTTC.

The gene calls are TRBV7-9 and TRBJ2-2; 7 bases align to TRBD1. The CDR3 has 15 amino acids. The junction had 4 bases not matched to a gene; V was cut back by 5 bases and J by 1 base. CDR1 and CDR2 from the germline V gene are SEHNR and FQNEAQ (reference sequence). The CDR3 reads CASSTWTGNTGELFF. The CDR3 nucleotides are TGTGCCAGCAGCACCTGGACAGGGAACACCGGGGAGCTGTTTTTT. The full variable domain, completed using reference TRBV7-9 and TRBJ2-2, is DTGVSQNPRHKITKRGQNVTFRCDPISEHNRLYWYRQTLGQGPEFLTYFQNEAQLEKSRLLSDRFSAERPKGSFSTLEIQRTEQGDSAMYLCASSTWTGNTGELFFGEGSRLTVL.

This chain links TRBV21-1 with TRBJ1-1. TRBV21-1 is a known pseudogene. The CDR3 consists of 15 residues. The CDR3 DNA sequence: TGTGCCGAGAGCAAAAGAATTGCTTGGAACACTGAAGCTTTCTTT. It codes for CAESKRIAWNTEAFF.

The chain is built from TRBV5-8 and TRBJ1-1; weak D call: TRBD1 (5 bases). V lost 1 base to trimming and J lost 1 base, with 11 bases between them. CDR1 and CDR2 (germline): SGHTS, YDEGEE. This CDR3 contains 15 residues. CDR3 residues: CASSLSRGWNTEAFF. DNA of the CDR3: TGTGCCAGCAGCTTGTCAAGGGGATGGAACACTGAAGCTTTCTTT.

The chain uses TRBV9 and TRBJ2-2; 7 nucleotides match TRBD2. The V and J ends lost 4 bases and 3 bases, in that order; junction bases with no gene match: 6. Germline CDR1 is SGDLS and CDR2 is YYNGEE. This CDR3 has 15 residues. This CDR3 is CASSPRGRDTGELFF. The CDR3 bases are TGTGCCAGCAGCCCCCGGGGGAGGGACACCGGGGAGCTGTTTTTT.

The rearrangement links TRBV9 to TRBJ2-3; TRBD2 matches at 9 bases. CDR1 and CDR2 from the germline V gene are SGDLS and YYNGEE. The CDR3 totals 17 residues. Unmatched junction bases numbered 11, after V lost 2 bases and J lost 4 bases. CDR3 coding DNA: TGTGCCAGCAGCGTCGAAGGGACTCGCGGGAGGGCAGATACGCAGTATTTT. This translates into CASSVEGTRGRADTQYF.

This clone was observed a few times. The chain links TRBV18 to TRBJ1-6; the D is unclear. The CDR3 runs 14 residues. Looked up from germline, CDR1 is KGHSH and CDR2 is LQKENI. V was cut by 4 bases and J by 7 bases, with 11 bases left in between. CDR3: CASSLAGPNSPLHF. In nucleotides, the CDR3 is TGTGCCAGCTCACTCGCAGGCCCGAATTCACCCCTCCACTTT.

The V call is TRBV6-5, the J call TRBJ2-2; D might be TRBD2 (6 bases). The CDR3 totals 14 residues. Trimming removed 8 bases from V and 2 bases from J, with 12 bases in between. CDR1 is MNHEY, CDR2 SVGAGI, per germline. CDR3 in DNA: TGTGCCAGCTATCCCGGGACTAACACCGGGGAGCTGTTTTTT. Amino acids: CASYPGTNTGELFF.

The CDR3 DNA reads as TGTGCCAGCAGTACGGGGACAGGGGGAACTGAAGCTTTCTTT. It yields the protein CASSTGTGGTEAFF. J is TRBJ1-1 and V is TRBV28, with 11 positions matching TRBD1. The CDR3 runs 14 residues. Germline V gives CDR1 MDHEN, CDR2 SYDVKM. J was trimmed by 5 bases and V by 5 bases; bases with no gene match: 4.

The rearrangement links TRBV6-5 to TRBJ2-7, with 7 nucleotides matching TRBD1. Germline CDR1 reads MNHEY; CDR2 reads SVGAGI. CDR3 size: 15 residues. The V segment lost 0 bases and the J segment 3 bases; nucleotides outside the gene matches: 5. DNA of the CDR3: TGTGCCAGCAGTTACTCCGGCAGGGACAGCTACGAGCAGTACTTC. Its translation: CASSYSGRDSYEQYF.

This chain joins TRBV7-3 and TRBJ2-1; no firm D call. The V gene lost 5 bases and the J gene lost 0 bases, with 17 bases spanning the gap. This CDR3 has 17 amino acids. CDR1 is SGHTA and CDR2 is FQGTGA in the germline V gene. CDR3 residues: CASSPTGGWSSYNEQFF. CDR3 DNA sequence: TGTGCCAGCAGCCCGACTGGTGGCTGGAGCTCCTACAATGAGCAGTTCTTC.

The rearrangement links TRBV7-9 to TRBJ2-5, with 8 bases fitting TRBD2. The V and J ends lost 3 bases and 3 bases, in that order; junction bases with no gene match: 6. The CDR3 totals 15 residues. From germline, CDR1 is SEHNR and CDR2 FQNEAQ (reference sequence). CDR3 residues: CASSFQAGAKETQYF. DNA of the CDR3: TGTGCCAGCAGCTTCCAAGCGGGAGCAAAAGAGACCCAGTACTTC. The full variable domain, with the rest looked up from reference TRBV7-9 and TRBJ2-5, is DTGVSQNPRHKITKRGQNVTFRCDPISEHNRLYWYRQTLGQGPEFLTYFQNEAQLEKSRLLSDRFSAERPKGSFSTLEIQRTEQGDSAMYLCASSFQAGAKETQYFGPGTRLLVL.

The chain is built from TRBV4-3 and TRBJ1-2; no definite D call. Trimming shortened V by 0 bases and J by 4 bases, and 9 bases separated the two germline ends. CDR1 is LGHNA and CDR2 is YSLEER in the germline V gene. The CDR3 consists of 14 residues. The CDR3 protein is CASSQDWASYGYTF. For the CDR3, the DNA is TGCGCCAGCAGCCAAGATTGGGCTTCCTATGGCTACACCTTC.

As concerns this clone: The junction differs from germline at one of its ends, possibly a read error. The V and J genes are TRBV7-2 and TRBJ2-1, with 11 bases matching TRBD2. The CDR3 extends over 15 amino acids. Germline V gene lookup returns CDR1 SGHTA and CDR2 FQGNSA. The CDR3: CASSIAGGIYNEQFF. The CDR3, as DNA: TGTGCCAGCAGCATAGCGGGAGGGATCTACAATGAGCAGTTCTTC.

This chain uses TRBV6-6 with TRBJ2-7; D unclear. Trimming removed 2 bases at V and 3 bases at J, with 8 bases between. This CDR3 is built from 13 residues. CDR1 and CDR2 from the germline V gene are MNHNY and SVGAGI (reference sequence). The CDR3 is CASSYTESYEQYF. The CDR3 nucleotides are TGTGCCAGCAGTTACACAGAGAGCTACGAGCAGTACTTC.

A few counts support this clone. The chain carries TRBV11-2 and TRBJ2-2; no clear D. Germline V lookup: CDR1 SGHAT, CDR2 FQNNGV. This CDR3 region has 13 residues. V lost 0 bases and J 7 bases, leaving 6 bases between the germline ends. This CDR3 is CASSLDRVGELFF. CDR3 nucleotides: TGTGCCAGCAGCTTAGATCGGGTCGGGGAGCTGTTTTTT.

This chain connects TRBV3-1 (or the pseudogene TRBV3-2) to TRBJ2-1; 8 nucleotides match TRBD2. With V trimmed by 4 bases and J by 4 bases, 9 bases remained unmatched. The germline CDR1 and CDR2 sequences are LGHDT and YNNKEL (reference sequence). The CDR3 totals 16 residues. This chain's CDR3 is CASSLLAAGAYNEQFF. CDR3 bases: TGTGCCAGCAGCCTCCTGGCAGCGGGAGCATACAATGAGCAGTTCTTC.

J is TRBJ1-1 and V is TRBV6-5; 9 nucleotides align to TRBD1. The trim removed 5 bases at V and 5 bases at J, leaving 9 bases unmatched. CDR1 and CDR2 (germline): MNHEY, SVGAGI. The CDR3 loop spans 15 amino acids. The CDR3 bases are TGTGCCAGCAGTCTGCGACAGGGGGGACGTACTGAAGCTTTCTTT. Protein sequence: CASSLRQGGRTEAFF.

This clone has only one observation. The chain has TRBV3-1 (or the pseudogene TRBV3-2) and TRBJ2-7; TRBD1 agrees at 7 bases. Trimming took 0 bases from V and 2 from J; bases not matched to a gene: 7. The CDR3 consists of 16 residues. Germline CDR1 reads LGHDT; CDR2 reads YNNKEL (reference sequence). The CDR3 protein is CASSQEISGQPYEQYF. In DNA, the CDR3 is TGTGCCAGCAGCCAAGAAATTTCGGGACAGCCCTACGAGCAGTACTTC.

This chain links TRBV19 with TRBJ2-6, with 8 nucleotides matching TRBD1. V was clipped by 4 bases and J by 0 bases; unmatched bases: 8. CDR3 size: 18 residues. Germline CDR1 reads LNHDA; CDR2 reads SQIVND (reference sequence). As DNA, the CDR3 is TGTGCCAGTAGTAAAACAGGGGGTAGGAACTCTGGGGCCAACGTCCTGACTTTC. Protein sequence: CASSKTGGRNSGANVLTF.

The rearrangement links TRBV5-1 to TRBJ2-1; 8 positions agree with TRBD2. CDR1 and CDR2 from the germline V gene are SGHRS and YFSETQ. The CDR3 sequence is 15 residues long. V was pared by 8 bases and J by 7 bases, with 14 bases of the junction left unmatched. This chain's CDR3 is CASHPAGAPGNEQFF. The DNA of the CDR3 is TGCGCCAGTCATCCAGCGGGAGCCCCGGGGAATGAGCAGTTCTTC.

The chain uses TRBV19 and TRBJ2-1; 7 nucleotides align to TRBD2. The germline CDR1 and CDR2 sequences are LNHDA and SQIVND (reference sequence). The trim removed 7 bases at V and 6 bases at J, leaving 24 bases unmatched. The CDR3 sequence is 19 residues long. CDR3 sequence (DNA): TGTGCCAGTACCCCGGGAGGTGAGCGGCCCTGGGGGTTCTCCAATGAGCAGTTCTTC. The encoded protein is CASTPGGERPWGFSNEQFF.